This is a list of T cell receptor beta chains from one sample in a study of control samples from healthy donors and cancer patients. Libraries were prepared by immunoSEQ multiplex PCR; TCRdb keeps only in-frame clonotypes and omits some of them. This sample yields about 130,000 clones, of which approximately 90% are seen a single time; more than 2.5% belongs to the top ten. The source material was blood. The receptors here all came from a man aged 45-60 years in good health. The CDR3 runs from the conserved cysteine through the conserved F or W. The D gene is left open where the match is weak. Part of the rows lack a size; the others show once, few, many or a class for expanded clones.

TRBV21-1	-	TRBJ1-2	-	TGTGCCAGCAGCAAAGCCCCAGGGGTTCTATCCCACTATGGCTACACCTTC	CASSKAPGVLSHYGYTF
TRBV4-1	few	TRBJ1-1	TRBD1	TGCGCCAGCAGCCATAGACAGGGGATGAACACTGAAGCTTTCTTT	CASSHRQGMNTEAFF
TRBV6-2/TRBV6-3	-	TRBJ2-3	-	TGTGCCAGCAGCCCAAGTAGGGACTGGCACCTAGATACGCAGTATTTT	CASSPSRDWHLDTQYF
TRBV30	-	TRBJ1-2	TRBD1	TGTGCCGAAGGGGGCCGGATCCGGTCGAACTATGGCTACACCTTC	CAEGGRIRSNYGYTF
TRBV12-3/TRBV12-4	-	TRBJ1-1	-	TGTGCCAGCAGTCGTACGGTCACTGAAGCTTTCTTT	CASSRTVTEAFF
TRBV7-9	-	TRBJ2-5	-	TGTGCCAGCAGCTTAAGGACAGAGCAAGAGACCCAGTACTTC	CASSLRTEQETQYF
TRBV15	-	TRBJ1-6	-	TGTGCCACCAGCAGAGATCTTCAGGGTTTGGATTCACCCCTCCACTTT	CATSRDLQGLDSPLHF
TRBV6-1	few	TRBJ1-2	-	TGTGCCAGCAGTGAAGATGACAGCTTCTATGGCTACACCTTC	CASSEDDSFYGYTF
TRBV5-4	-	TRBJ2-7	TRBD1	TGTGCCAGCAGCTTCTCTGGGACAGGGGCCGAGCAGTACTTC	CASSFSGTGAEQYF
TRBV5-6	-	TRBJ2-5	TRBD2	TGTGCCAGCAGGGTACTAGCGGGGGTTCGGGAGACCCAGTACTTC	CASRVLAGVRETQYF
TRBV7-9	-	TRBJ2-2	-	TGTGCCAGCAATCGTAAGGCCGGGGAGCTGTTTTTT	CASNRKAGELFF
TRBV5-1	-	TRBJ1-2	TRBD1	TGCGCCAGCAGCTTTGTGACCGGACAGGGGGCGCGCGGCTACACCTTC	CASSFVTGQGARGYTF
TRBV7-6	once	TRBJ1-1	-	TGTGCCAGCAGCTTAGCCCCTCCGGGAAATCTCGCTGAAGCTTTCTTT	CASSLAPPGNLAEAFF
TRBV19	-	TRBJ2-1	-	TGTGCCAGTAGTACGCGGTCGGCCTATGAGCAGTTCTTC	CASSTRSAYEQFF
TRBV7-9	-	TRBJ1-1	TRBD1	TGTGCCAGCAGCACCCCGTTTGGACAGGCCCTGAACACTGAAGCTTTCTTT	CASSTPFGQALNTEAFF
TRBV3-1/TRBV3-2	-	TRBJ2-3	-	TGTGCCAGCAGCCAAGGGGCTGGGACAGATACGCAGTATTTT	CASSQGAGTDTQYF
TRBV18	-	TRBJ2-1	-	TGTGCCAGCTCACCAGTCCTAGCGTCCTACAATGAGCAGTTCTTC	CASSPVLASYNEQFF
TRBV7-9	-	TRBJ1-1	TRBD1	TGTGCCAGCAGCTTAGAGAGGACAGGCGGCACTGAAGCTTTCTTT	CASSLERTGGTEAFF
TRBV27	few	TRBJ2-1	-	TGTGCCAGCAGTTTATGGGGGGAACGGGCTCACAATGAGCAGTTCTTC	CASSLWGERAHNEQFF
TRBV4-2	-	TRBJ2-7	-	TGTGCCAGCAGCCGGGGGGGGGCAGGTGGCTCCTACGAGCAGTACTTC	CASSRGGAGGSYEQYF
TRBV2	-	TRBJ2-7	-	TGTGCCAGCAGTGTAGGGACGGACTACTACGAGCAGTACTTC	CASSVGTDYYEQYF
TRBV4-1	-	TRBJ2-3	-	TGCGCCAGCAGCCTTCGGGACCGAAACACAGATACGCAGTATTTT	CASSLRDRNTDTQYF
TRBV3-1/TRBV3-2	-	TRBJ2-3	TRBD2	TGTGCCAGCAGCCAAGAGGACGGGGGGGTCACAGATACGCAGTATTTT	CASSQEDGGVTDTQYF
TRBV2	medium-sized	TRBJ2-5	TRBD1	TGTGCCAGCAGTACACAGGGGGCGGGAGAGACCCAGTACTTC	CASSTQGAGETQYF